This T cell receptor beta chain is drawn from a study of T cells in Graves' hyperthyroidism and ophthalmopathy. Whole-study context: Peripheral blood specimens were obtained at initial diagnosis, prior to any treatment.

The sample holds a few counts of this clonotype. TCR beta CDR3 region amplification was performed from RNA transcripts. HTBI primers were employed in a first-round RT-PCR of the TCR CDR3. TCRdb processed the multiplex PCR reads anew with MiXCR; each CDR3 protein has one entry. The sample shows hundreds of thousands of distinct CDR3 sequences, under 45% of them seen only once. No ophthalmopathy progression within 18 months constituted stable Graves' hyperthyroidism. Germline V lookup: CDR1 MNHNY, CDR2 SVGAGI (reference sequence). Trimming cost V 5 bases and J 7 bases, with 17 bases left between them. The CDR3 totals 14 residues.

V usage is TRBV6-6 and J usage is TRBJ1-1, with a weak D call TRBD1 (5 bases). The sequence was collected from a middle-aged woman with Graves' hyperthyroidism. Input material: blood. The CDR3 region is CASSHVGGGFEAFF. The CDR3 bases are TGTGCCAGCAGTCACGTGGGCGGGGGGTTTGAAGCTTTCTTT.